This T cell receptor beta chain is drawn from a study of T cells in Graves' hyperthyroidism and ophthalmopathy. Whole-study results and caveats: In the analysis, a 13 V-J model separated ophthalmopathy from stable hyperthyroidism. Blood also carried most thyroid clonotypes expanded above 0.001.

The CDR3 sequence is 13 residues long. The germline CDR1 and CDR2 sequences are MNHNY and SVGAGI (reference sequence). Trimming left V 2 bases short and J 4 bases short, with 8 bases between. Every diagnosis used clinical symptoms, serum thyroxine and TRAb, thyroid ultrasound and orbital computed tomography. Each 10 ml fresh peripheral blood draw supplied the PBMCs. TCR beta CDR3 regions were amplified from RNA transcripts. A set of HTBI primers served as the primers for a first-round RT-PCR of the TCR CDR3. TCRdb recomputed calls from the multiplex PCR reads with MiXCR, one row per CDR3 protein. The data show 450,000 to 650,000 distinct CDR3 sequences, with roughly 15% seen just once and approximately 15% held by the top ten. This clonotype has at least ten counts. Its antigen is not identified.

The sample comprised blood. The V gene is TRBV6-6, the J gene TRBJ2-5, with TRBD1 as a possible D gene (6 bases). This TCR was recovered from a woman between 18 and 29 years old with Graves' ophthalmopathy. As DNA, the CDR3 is TGTGCCAGCAGTTACGGGGGCTCAGAGACCCAGTACTTC. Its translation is CASSYGGSETQYF.